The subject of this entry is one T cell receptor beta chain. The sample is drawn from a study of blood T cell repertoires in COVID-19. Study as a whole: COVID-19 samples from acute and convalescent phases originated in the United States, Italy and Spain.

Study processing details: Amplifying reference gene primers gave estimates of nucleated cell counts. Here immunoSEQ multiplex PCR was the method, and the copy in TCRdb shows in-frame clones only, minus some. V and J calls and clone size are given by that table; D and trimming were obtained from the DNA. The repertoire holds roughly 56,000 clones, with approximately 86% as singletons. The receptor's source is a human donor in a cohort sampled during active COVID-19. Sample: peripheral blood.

The CDR3 reads CASSLLGSRQGYTF. In DNA, the CDR3 is TGTGCCAGCAGTTTATTAGGGTCCCGACAGGGCTACACCTTC. The chain is built from TRBV28 and TRBJ1-2; D is perhaps TRBD1 (5 bases). From germline, CDR1 is MDHEN and CDR2 SYDVKM. Trimming removed 1 base from V and 8 bases from J, with 14 bases in between. This CDR3 spans 14 amino acids.